This T cell receptor beta chain was identified in a study of blood T cell repertoires in COVID-19. Study overall: Donors in the United States, Italy and Spain gave samples during acute or convalescent COVID-19. PBMCs, B-cell-depleted T cells, or T cells provided the cDNA or gDNA that made up the material.

The CDR3 has 13 amino acids. Trimming cost V 3 bases and J 5 bases, with 11 bases left between them. Germline-derived CDR1 and CDR2 are SQVTM and ANQGSEA. Methods used by the authors: Reference gene primer amplification gave nucleated cell count estimates. Sequenced by immunoSEQ multiplex PCR; TCRdb stores in-frame clones only, minus some. V and J calls and clone size are those listed in that table; D and trimming were worked out from the DNA. This sample yields 350,000 to 450,000 clones, of which around 90% are seen a single time; 3% belongs to the top ten. The source is a human donor in a cohort sampled during active COVID-19. The genes are TRBV29-1 and TRBJ2-1, with D possibly being TRBD1 (6 bases). The sequencing sample was made of peripheral blood. The CDR3, as DNA: TGCAGCGTTGACAGGGGCTACAACAATGAGCAGTTCTTC. It translates to CSVDRGYNNEQFF.